These 2 T cell receptor beta chains came from one sample sequenced in a study of T cells after yellow fever vaccination. TCRdb used MiXCR to reprocess the 5' RACE reads, holding one entry per CDR3 protein. Of hundreds of thousands of distinct CDR3 sequences listed, 8.5% to 10% are singletons. Sequenced here: PBMCs, sampled on the day of the first yellow fever vaccination. The receptors shown here come from a man between 18 and 29 years old who received the YFV17D yellow fever vaccine.

This chain joins TRBV7-9 and TRBJ2-5, with a tentative D call TRBD2 (5 bases). Germline CDR1 reads SEHNR; CDR2 reads FQNEAQ (reference sequence). The V and J ends lost 0 bases and 0 bases respectively, with 11 bases between them. The CDR3 consists of 16 residues. CDR3 DNA sequence: TGTGCCAGCAGCTTAGCGCCATCTAGCTACCAAGAGACCCAGTACTTC. Amino acid sequence: CASSLAPSSYQETQYF.

The chain links TRBV5-6 to TRBJ2-5; D gene uncertain. This CDR3 has 13 amino acids. Trimming left V 8 bases short and J 0 bases short, with 11 bases between. The germline CDR1 and CDR2 sequences are SGHDT and YYEEEE. The CDR3 DNA sequence: TGTGCCAGGAGCCCCGCCCACCAAGAGACCCAGTACTTC. Translated, it gives CARSPAHQETQYF.